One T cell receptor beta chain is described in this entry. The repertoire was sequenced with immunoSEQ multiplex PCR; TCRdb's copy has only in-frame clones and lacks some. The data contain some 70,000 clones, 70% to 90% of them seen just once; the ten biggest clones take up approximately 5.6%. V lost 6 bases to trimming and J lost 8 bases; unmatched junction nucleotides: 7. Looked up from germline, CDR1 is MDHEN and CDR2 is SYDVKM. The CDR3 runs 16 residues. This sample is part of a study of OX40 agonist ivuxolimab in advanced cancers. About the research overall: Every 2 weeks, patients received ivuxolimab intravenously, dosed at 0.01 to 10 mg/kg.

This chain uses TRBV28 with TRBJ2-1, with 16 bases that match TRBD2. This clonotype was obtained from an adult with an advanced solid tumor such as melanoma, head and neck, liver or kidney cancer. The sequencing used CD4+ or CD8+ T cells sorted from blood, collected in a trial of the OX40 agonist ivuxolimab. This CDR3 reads CASSSGTSGGGDEQFF. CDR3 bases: TGTGCCAGCAGCTCCGGGACTAGCGGGGGGGGTGATGAGCAGTTCTTC.